This TCR beta chain was retrieved from a study of T-cell reconstitution after alpha-beta-depleted transplantation in children. Trimming left V 1 base short and J 1 base short, with 11 bases between. Per germline, CDR1 SGHTA and CDR2 FQGNSA. The CDR3 sequence is 15 residues long. During its preparation, the TCRbeta library received unique molecular identifiers. TCRdb ran MiXCR on the PCR reads and lists one entry per CDR3 protein. The data hold about 110,000 distinct CDR3 sequences, with approximately 10% observed a single time. The chain uses TRBV7-2 and TRBJ2-7, with D possibly called TRBD1 or TRBD2 (5 bases each). The input for sequencing was PBMCs, taken before TCRalphabeta/CD19-depleted stem cell transplant. This receptor was taken from a boy between 2 and 10 years old with acute lymphoblastic leukemia, due to receive a stem cell transplant. The CDR3 sequence: CASSLVAGRSYEQYF. Written as DNA, the CDR3 is TGTGCCAGCAGCTTAGTGGCAGGGAGATCCTACGAGCAGTACTTC.